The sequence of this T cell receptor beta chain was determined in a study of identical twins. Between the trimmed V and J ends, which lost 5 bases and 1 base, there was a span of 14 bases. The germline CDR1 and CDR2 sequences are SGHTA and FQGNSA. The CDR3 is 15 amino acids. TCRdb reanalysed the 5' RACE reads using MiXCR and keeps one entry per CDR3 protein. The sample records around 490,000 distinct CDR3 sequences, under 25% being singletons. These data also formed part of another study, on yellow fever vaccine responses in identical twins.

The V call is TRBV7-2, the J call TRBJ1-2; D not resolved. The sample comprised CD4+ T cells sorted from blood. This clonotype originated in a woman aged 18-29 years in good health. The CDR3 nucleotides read TGTGCCAGCAGCCCCCGGGCACCCGATAACTATGGCTACACCTTC. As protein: CASSPRAPDNYGYTF.